The table lists the clone carrying this T cell receptor (beta chain) with a few counts. Its antigen is not known. The CDR3 spans 17 residues. V was clipped by 2 bases and J by 0 bases; unmatched bases: 5. CDR1 LGHDT and CDR2 YNNKEL come from the germline V gene (reference sequence). The data derive from a study of T cells in Graves' hyperthyroidism and ophthalmopathy. Study context: Peripheral blood draws took place at initial diagnosis, ahead of any treatment. Overall study results and limits: In the analysis, a 13 V-J model separated ophthalmopathy from stable hyperthyroidism.

Clinical symptoms, serum thyroxine and TRAb, thyroid ultrasound and orbital computed tomography together formed the diagnostic basis. The source of the PBMCs was 10 ml of fresh peripheral blood. RNA transcripts gave rise to amplified TCR beta CDR3 regions. RT-PCR in the first round (using the HTBI primer set) targeted the TCR CDR3. TCRdb ran MiXCR on the multiplex PCR reads and lists one entry per CDR3 protein. The sample carries around 400,000 distinct CDR3 sequences, approximately 15% recorded once. This receptor was identified in a woman between 18 and 29 years old with Graves' hyperthyroidism that later progressed to Graves' ophthalmopathy. What was sequenced was blood. The chain combines TRBV3-1 with TRBJ2-2; 8 bases are a match to TRBD2. CDR3 bases: TGTGCCAGCAGCCAATTTGGCGGGAGGACGAACACCGGGGAGCTGTTTTTT. Translated: CASSQFGGRTNTGELFF.